This TCR beta chain came from a study of CD8 T cells in Susac syndrome. Random hexamers were used to reverse transcribe the RNA input (about 0.5 to 1 ug). The immunoSEQ assay covered 54 Vbeta and 13 Jbeta segments for CDR3. TCRdb ran MiXCR on the immunoSEQ multiplex PCR reads and lists one entry per CDR3 protein. This table has fewer than 200,000 distinct CDR3 sequences, about 95% appearing once. V was shortened by 0 bases and J by 1 base, with 6 bases between the two germline ends. There are 15 residues in the CDR3. The authors negatively isolated CD8+ and CD4+ T cells and FACS-enriched TEMRA cells. A note on this clonotype: Antigen specificity is unknown.

Study-level results: The TCR sequencing and HLA analysis in the study involved a relatively small number of individuals, as the study acknowledged.

The genes are TRBV12-3 or TRBV12-4 and TRBJ2-2, with D perhaps matching TRBD2 (6 bases). This clonotype originated in a human donor in good health. The sample consisted of CD4+ T cells from PBMCs. CDR3 in amino acids: CASSLAGGNTGELFF. CDR3 in DNA: TGTGCCAGCAGTTTAGCGGGAGGGAACACCGGGGAGCTGTTTTTT.